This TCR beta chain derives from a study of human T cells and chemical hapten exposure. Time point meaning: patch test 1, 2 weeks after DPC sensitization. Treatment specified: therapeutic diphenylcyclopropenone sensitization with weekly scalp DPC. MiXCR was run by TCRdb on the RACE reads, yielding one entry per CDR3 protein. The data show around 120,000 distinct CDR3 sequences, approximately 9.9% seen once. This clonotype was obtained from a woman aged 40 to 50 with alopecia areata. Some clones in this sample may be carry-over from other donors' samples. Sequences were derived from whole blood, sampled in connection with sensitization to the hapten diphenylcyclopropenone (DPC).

CDR3 residues: CASSPGHLSGANVLTF. CDR3 DNA sequence: TGTGCCAGCAGCCCGGGACACCTCTCTGGGGCCAACGTCCTGACTTTC. The chain combines TRBV11-3 with TRBJ2-6; TRBD1 is a possible D gene (6 bases). CDR1 is SGHNT and CDR2 is YENEEA in the germline V gene. This CDR3 has 16 residues. V lost 5 bases to trimming and J lost 0 bases, with 11 bases between them.